This TCR beta chain was profiled in a study of T-cell reconstitution after alpha-beta-depleted transplantation in children. The library targeted TCRbeta and was prepared with unique molecular identifiers. TCRdb reanalysed the PCR reads using MiXCR and keeps one entry per CDR3 protein. The sample consists of about 980,000 distinct CDR3 sequences, 25% to 30% of them appearing once. This receptor was identified in a boy younger than two who had a stem cell transplant for SCID, so the T cells may come from the graft donor. Sequencing was performed on PBMCs, mostly from graft donor cells, taken 360 days after TCRalphabeta/CD19-depleted stem cell transplant.

The CDR3 protein is CASSVAPPGSLSGNTIYF. CDR3 nucleotide sequence: TGTGCCAGCAGCGTAGCTCCGCCGGGGAGCCTCTCTGGAAACACCATATATTTT. The rearrangement uses TRBV9 and TRBJ1-3; D is unresolved. Germline V lookup: CDR1 SGDLS, CDR2 YYNGEE. The CDR3 is 18 residues long. Trimming shortened V by 0 bases and J by 0 bases, and 16 bases separated the two germline ends. Based on the CDR3 plus reference TRBV9 and TRBJ1-3, the full variable domain is DSGVTQTPKHLITATGQRVTLRCSPRSGDLSVYWYQQSLDQGLQFLIQYYNGEERAKGNILERFSAQQFPDLHSELNLSSLELGDSALYFCASSVAPPGSLSGNTIYFGEGSWLTVV.